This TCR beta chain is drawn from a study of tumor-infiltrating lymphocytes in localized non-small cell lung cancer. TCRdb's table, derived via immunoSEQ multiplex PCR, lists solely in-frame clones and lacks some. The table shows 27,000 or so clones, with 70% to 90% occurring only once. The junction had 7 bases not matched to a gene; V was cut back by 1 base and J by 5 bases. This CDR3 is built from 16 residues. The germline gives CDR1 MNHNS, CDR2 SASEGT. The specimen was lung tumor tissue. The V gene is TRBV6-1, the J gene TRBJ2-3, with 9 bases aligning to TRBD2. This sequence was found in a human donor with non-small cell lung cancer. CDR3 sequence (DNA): TGTGCCAGCAGTGAAGACGGGCGGGGGGGCGTAGATACGCAGTATTTT. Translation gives CASSEDGRGGVDTQYF.